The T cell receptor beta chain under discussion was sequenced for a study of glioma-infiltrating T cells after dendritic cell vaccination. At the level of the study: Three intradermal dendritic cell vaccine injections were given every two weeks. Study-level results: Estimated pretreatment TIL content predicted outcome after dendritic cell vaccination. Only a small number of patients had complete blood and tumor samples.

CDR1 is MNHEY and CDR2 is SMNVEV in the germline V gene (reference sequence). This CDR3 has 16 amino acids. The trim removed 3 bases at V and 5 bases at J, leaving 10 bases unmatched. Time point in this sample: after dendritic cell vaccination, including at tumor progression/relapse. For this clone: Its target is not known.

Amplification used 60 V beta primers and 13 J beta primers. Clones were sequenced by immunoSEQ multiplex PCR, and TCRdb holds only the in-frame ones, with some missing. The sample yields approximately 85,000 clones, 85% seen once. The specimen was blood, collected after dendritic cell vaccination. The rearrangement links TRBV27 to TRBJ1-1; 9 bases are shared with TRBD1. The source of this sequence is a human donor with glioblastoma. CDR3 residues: CASSFFLQGAGTEAFF. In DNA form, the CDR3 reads TGTGCCAGCAGTTTCTTCCTACAGGGGGCGGGTACTGAAGCTTTCTTT.